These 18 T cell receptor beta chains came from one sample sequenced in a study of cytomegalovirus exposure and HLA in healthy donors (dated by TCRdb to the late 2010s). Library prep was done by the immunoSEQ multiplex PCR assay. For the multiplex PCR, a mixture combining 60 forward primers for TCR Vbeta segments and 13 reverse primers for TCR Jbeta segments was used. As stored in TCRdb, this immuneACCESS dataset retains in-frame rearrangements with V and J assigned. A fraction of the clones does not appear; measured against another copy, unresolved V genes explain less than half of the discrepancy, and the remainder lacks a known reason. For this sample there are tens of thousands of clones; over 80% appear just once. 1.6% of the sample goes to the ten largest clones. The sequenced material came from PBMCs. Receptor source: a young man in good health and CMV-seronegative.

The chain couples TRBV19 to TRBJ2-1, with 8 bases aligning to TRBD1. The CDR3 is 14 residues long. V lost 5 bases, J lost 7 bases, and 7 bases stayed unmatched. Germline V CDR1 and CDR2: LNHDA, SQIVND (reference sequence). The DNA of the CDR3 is TGTGCCAGTAGTCACGGACAGGGTCAAAATGAGCAGTTCTTC. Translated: CASSHGQGQNEQFF.

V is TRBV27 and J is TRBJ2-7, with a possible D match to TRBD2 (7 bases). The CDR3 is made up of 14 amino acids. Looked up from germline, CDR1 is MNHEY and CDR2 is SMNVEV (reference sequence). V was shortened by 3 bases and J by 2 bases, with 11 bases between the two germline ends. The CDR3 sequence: CASSFRGATYEQYF. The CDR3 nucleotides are TGTGCCAGCAGTTTTCGGGGGGCAACCTACGAGCAGTACTTC.

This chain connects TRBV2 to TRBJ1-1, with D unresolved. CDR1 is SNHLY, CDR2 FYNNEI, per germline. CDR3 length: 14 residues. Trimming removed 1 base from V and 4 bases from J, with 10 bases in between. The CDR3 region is CASSEVGSGTEAFF. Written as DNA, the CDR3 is TGTGCCAGCAGTGAAGTGGGGAGCGGCACTGAAGCTTTCTTT.

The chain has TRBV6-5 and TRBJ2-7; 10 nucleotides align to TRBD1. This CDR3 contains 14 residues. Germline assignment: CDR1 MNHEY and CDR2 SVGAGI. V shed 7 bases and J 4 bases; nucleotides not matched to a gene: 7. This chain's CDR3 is CASTPTGGLYEQYF. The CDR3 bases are TGTGCCAGCACCCCGACAGGGGGCTTGTACGAGCAGTACTTC.

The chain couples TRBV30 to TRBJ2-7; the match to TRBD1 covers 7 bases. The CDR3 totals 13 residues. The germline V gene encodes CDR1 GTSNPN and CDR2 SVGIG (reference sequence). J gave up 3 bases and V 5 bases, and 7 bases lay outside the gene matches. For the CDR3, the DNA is TGTGCCTGGGGGAGACAGGGTGGCTACGAGCAGTACTTC. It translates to CAWGRQGGYEQYF.

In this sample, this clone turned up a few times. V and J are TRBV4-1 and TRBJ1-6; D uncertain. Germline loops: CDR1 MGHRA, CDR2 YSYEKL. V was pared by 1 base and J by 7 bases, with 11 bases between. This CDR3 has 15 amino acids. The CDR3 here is CASSQGVDSNSPLHF. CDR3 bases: TGCGCCAGCAGCCAAGGCGTCGACTCCAATTCACCCCTCCACTTT.

CDR3 nucleotides: TGCAGCGTTGCCCGGGACAGCAACACCGGGGAGCTGTTTTTT. This gives the protein CSVARDSNTGELFF. This chain joins TRBV29-1 and TRBJ2-2; the match to TRBD1 covers 7 bases. V lost 4 bases, J lost 2 bases, and 4 bases stayed unmatched. Germline loops: CDR1 SQVTM, CDR2 ANQGSEA. There are 14 residues in the CDR3.

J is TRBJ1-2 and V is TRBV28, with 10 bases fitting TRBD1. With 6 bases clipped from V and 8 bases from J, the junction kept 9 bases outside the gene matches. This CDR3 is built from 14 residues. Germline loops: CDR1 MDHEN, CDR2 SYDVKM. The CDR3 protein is CASRSPGQGTGYTF. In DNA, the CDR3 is TGTGCCAGCAGGTCACCGGGACAGGGGACCGGCTACACCTTC.

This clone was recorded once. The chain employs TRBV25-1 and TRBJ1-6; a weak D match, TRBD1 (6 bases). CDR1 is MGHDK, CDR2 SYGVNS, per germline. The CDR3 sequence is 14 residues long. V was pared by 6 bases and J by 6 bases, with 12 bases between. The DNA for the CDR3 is TGTGCCAGCAGGGAAGGACAGATTAATTCACCCCTCCACTTT. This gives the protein CASREGQINSPLHF.

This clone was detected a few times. The CDR3 sequence: CASWGQGARGTQYF. Written as DNA, the CDR3 is TGTGCCAGCTGGGGACAGGGGGCTAGGGGGACCCAGTACTTC. V is TRBV25-1 and J is TRBJ2-5, with 12 positions matching TRBD1. The CDR3 sequence is 14 residues long. The germline V gene has CDR1 MGHDK and CDR2 SYGVNS. J gave up 7 bases and V 8 bases, and 8 bases lay outside the gene matches. Using reference TRBV25-1 and TRBJ2-5 for the parts outside the CDR3, the full variable domain is EADIYQTPRYLVIGTGKKITLECSQTMGHDKMYWYQQDPGMELHLIHYSYGVNSTEKGDLSSESTVSRIRTEHFPLTLESARPSHTSQYLCASWGQGARGTQYFGPGTRLLVL.

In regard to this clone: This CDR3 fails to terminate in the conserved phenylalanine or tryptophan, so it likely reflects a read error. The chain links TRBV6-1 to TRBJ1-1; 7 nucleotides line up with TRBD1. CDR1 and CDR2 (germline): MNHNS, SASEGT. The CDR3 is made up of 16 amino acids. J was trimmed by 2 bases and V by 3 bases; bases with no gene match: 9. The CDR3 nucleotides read TGTGCCAGCAGTGATACATTACAGGGGCGTAACACTGAAGCTTTCTTG. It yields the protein CASSDTLQGRNTEAFL.

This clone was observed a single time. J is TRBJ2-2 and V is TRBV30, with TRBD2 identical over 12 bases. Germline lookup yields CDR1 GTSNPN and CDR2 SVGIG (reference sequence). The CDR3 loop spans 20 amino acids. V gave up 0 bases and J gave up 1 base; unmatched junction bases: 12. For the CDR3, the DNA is TGTGCCTGGAGTGTACTAGTATCTCCGACTAGCGGGGGGAACACCGGGGAGCTGTTTTTT. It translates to CAWSVLVSPTSGGNTGELFF.

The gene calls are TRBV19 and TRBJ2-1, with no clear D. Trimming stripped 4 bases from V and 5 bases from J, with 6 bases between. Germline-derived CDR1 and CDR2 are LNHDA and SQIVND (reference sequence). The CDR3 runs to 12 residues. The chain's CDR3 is CASSSRHNEQFF. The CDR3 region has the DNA TGTGCCAGTAGTAGCAGGCACAATGAGCAGTTCTTC.

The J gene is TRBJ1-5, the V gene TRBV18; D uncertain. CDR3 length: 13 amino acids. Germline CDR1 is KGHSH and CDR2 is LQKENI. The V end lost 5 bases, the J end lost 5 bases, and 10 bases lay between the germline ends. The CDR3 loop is CASSSANYQPQHF. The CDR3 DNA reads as TGTGCCAGCTCATCAGCGAACTATCAGCCCCAGCATTTT.

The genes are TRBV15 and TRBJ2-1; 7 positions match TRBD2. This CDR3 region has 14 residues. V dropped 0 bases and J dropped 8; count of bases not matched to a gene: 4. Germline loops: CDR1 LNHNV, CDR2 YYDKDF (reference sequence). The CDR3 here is CATSRDKRGYEQFF. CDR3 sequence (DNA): TGTGCCACCAGCAGAGATAAGCGGGGTTATGAGCAGTTCTTC.

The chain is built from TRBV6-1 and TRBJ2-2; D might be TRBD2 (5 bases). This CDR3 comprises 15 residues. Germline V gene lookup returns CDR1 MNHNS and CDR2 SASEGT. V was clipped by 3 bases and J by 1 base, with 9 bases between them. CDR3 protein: CASSEHRGNTGELFF. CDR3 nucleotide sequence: TGTGCCAGCAGTGAGCACCGGGGGAACACCGGGGAGCTGTTTTTT.

The CDR3: CSAGTDQETQYF. The CDR3 DNA reads as TGCAGCGCCGGGACAGACCAAGAGACCCAGTACTTC. The chain joins TRBV29-1 to TRBJ2-5; 7 bases align to TRBD1. V lost 7 bases and J lost 0; bases outside the gene matches: 2. The CDR3 sequence is 12 residues long. Germline V gives CDR1 SQVTM, CDR2 ANQGSEA.

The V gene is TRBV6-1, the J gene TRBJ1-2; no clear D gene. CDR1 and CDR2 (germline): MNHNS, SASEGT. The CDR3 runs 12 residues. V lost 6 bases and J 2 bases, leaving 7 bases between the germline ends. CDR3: CASRNENYGYTF. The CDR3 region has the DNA TGTGCCAGCAGGAACGAGAACTATGGCTACACCTTC.